These 11 T cell receptor beta chains were sequenced from one sample in a study of shared clonotypes between healthy human individuals. Sequencing used immunoSEQ multiplex PCR; TCRdb keeps in-frame clones, though not all of them. This table holds about 710,000 clones, 60% to 75% found once. Sequences were obtained from memory CD4+ T cells sorted from blood. Subset indicated: CD45RA-negative fraction. The receptors shown here come from a woman aged 25 to 39 in good health.

The rearrangement joins TRBV19 to TRBJ2-3; 9 bases align to TRBD2. The CDR3 loop spans 16 amino acids. Trimming took 10 bases from V and 3 from J; bases not matched to a gene: 14. Germline V gene data show CDR1 as LNHDA and CDR2 as SQIVND (reference sequence). The CDR3 protein is CATAVLASGKTDTQYF. CDR3 coding DNA: TGTGCCACCGCGGTACTGGCTAGCGGGAAGACAGATACGCAGTATTTT.

The V and J genes are TRBV28 and TRBJ1-1; D is perhaps TRBD1 (6 bases). Germline values: CDR1 MDHEN, CDR2 SYDVKM. This CDR3 has 15 amino acids. Trimming cost V 6 bases and J 4 bases, with 18 bases left between them. The CDR3 DNA is TGTGCCAGCAGCTCAGGGGAGGGGGAAAGCACTGAAGCTTTCTTT. Translation: CASSSGEGESTEAFF.

V and J are TRBV19 and TRBJ2-5; possibly TRBD1 for D (5 bases). CDR1 is LNHDA, CDR2 SQIVND, per germline (reference sequence). Deletions cut 5 bases from V and 0 bases from J, with 16 bases between. The CDR3 is made up of 16 amino acids. CDR3 in amino acids: CASSPSTVQDQETQYF. The CDR3 bases are TGTGCCAGTAGTCCGTCGACAGTTCAAGACCAAGAGACCCAGTACTTC. Combining the CDR3 with reference TRBV19 and TRBJ2-5 gives the whole variable domain DGGITQSPKYLFRKEGQNVTLSCEQNLNHDAMYWYRQDPGQGLRLIYYSQIVNDFQKGDIAEGYSVSREKKESFPLTVTSAQKNPTAFYLCASSPSTVQDQETQYFGPGTRLLVL.

The chain links TRBV6-1 to TRBJ2-7, with D possibly TRBD1 on 6 matching bases. The V and J ends lost 4 bases and 3 bases respectively, with 16 bases between them. CDR3 size: 15 residues. Germline CDR1 is MNHNS and CDR2 is SASEGT. CDR3: CASSVQGGGRYEQYF. CDR3 DNA: TGTGCCAGCAGTGTGCAGGGTGGGGGCCGCTACGAGCAGTACTTC.

The gene calls are TRBV7-9 and TRBJ2-7; D gene ambiguous. The CDR3 is 12 residues long. Trimming left V 7 bases short and J 0 bases short, with 7 bases between. Germline-derived CDR1 and CDR2 are SEHNR and FQNEAQ (reference sequence). As DNA, the CDR3 is TGTGCCAGCACAGCCTCCTCCTACGAGCAGTACTTC. This gives the protein CASTASSYEQYF. Looking up the rest from reference TRBV7-9 and TRBJ2-7 gives the full variable domain: DTGVSQNPRHKITKRGQNVTFRCDPISEHNRLYWYRQTLGQGPEFLTYFQNEAQLEKSRLLSDRFSAERPKGSFSTLEIQRTEQGDSAMYLCASTASSYEQYFGPGTRLTVT.

The chain has TRBV10-3 and TRBJ2-3; TRBD2 agrees at 14 bases. The CDR3 has 18 residues. Germline V lookup: CDR1 ENHRY, CDR2 SYGVKD. Losses at the gene ends were 0 bases for V and 2 bases for J; bases not matched to a gene: 4. CDR3 DNA sequence: TGTGCCATCAGTGAGTCCGGGACTAGCGGGAGATTCACAGATACGCAGTATTTT. Its protein is CAISESGTSGRFTDTQYF.

There are a few counts of this clone. The chain is built from TRBV14 and TRBJ1-5; D is unresolved. This CDR3 is 13 amino acids long. The germline CDR1 and CDR2 sequences are SGHDN and FVKESK. The V gene lost 0 bases and the J gene lost 5 bases, with 5 bases spanning the gap. The CDR3 region is CASSQDWDQPQHF. Written as DNA, the CDR3 is TGTGCCAGCAGCCAAGATTGGGATCAGCCCCAGCATTTT.

Regarding this clone: This specimen includes other DNA sequences encoding the same CDR3. The chain employs TRBV6-5 and TRBJ2-3; D uncertain. Germline V lookup: CDR1 MNHEY, CDR2 SVGAGI. V was pared by 4 bases and J by 1 base, with 12 bases between. The CDR3 contains 15 residues. The DNA of the CDR3 is TGTGCCAGCAGTTCTAATCTGTTAGGCACAGATACGCAGTATTTT. It codes for CASSSNLLGTDTQYF.

There are a few counts of this clone. The chain joins TRBV5-1 to TRBJ2-4; D is uncertain. This CDR3 comprises 14 residues. Germline V gives CDR1 SGHRS, CDR2 YFSETQ. Trimming took off 2 bases at V and 3 bases at J, with 9 bases between the two ends. CDR3: CASSLGQNKNIQYF. The CDR3 DNA follows: TGCGCCAGCAGCTTAGGCCAGAACAAAAACATTCAGTACTTC.

The CDR3 DNA is TGTGCCTGCCTTGCGGGACTAGCCACAGATACGCAGTATTTT. It encodes CACLAGLATDTQYF. The genes are TRBV30 and TRBJ2-3; 9 nucleotides agree with TRBD2. The V segment lost 6 bases and the J segment 2 bases; nucleotides outside the gene matches: 6. The CDR3 loop spans 14 amino acids. The V gene's germline CDR1 is GTSNPN and CDR2 SVGIG (reference sequence).

The chain carries TRBV19 and TRBJ1-2; a possible D gene is TRBD1 (6 bases). The CDR3 runs 13 residues. Trimming pared 5 bases from V and 7 bases from J, leaving 14 bases between. Germline CDR1 and CDR2: LNHDA and SQIVND (reference sequence). The CDR3 DNA is TGTGCCAGTAGTCCGGGACAATTCAGTGGCTACACCTTC. Its translation: CASSPGQFSGYTF.